The 30 T cell receptor beta chains below all came from one sample that was sequenced in a study of blood T cells in healthy people across ages. A second PCR of roughly 7 to 11 cycles used a sample-barcoded 5' primer and a J-beta primer mix. TCRdb itself ran the 5' RACE reads through MiXCR, one entry per CDR3 protein. The top ten clones hold 7.7% of a sample with some 1.5 million distinct CDR3 sequences, 28% of them seen once. The sequencing sample was made of blood. The receptors stem from a woman between 25 and 40 years old in good health.

This clonotype appeared many times. This sequence joins TRBV6-2 or TRBV6-3 and TRBJ2-5, with D perhaps matching TRBD2 (5 bases). This CDR3 region has 16 residues. Germline-derived CDR1 and CDR2 are MNHEY and SVGEGT. V was shortened by 0 bases and J by 5 bases, with 16 bases between the two germline ends. The CDR3: CASSYSSGIPLETQYF. The CDR3 DNA sequence: TGTGCCAGCAGTTACTCGTCGGGGATACCCCTCGAGACCCAGTACTTC.

This chain connects TRBV10-1 to TRBJ2-3; maybe TRBD1 (6 bases). This CDR3 is 14 amino acids long. The V gene lost 8 bases and the J gene lost 2 bases, with 14 bases spanning the gap. Germline assignment: CDR1 WNHNN and CDR2 SYGVQD (reference sequence). CDR3 DNA sequence: TGCGCCAGCGCAGTTCTGGGGGCCACAGATACGCAGTATTTT. Translated: CASAVLGATDTQYF.

In this sample, this clonotype turned up many times. The chain employs TRBV7-8 and TRBJ1-4; no clear D. V was shortened by 1 base and J by 4 bases, with 7 bases between the two germline ends. CDR3 length: 14 residues. Germline V gene data show CDR1 as SGHVS and CDR2 as FQNEAQ. CDR3 sequence: CASSLEGFNEKLFF. The CDR3 nucleotides are TGTGCCAGCAGCTTAGAAGGGTTTAATGAAAAACTGTTTTTT. The full variable domain, with the rest looked up from reference TRBV7-8 and TRBJ1-4, is GAGVSQSPRYKVAKRGQDVALRCDPISGHVSLFWYQQALGQGPEFLTYFQNEAQLDKSGLPSDRFFAERPEGSVSTLKIQRTQQEDSAVYLCASSLEGFNEKLFFGSGTQLSVL.

The rearrangement joins TRBV11-2 to TRBJ2-2, with D unclear. The V end lost 3 bases, the J end lost 7 bases, and 12 bases lay between the germline ends. The CDR3 has 14 residues. Germline V gene lookup returns CDR1 SGHAT and CDR2 FQNNGV. Written as DNA, the CDR3 is TGTGCCAGCAGCTTTCTCGGGCAAGGCGGGGAGCTGTTTTTT. As protein: CASSFLGQGGELFF.

This chain connects TRBV6-5 to TRBJ2-3; the D call may be TRBD1 or TRBD2 (6 bases each). V was clipped by 0 bases and J by 4 bases, with 11 bases between them. In germline, CDR1 is MNHEY, CDR2 SVGAGI. This CDR3 region has 15 residues. The CDR3 protein is CASSYSGGRADTQYF. The CDR3 DNA reads TGTGCCAGCAGTTACTCGGGGGGCCGGGCAGATACGCAGTATTTT.

As to this clonotype: As the CDR3 is not closed by the conserved phenylalanine or tryptophan, this likely results from a read error. Because the CDR3's place on the DNA is in doubt, the DNA is left out and the CDR3 is given as listed by TCRdb. The chain recombines TRBV12-3 or TRBV12-4 with TRBJ1-2; the table names TRBD1, a call not compared with the DNA. Termini included, the CDR3 measures 13 amino acids. CDR3 region: CASSSRQGSGYTC.

The chain is built from TRBV5-1 and TRBJ2-5; D remains ambiguous. Deletions cut 3 bases from V and 5 bases from J, with 17 bases between. This CDR3 has 15 residues. Germline V gives CDR1 SGHRS, CDR2 YFSETQ. The DNA of the CDR3 is TGCGCCAGCAGCTACGACTGGCAGGCTAAGGAGACCCAGTACTTC. Encoded protein: CASSYDWQAKETQYF.

The V call is TRBV18, the J call TRBJ1-5, with unresolved D. V lost 3 bases to trimming and J lost 7 bases, with 10 bases between them. The CDR3 has 13 amino acids. CDR1 KGHSH and CDR2 LQKENI come from the germline V gene. The DNA for the CDR3 is TGTGCCAGCTCACCCGGGGAGCGGCAGCCCCAGCATTTT. Its translation is CASSPGERQPQHF.

The chain uses TRBV10-2 and TRBJ2-7, with TRBD1 matching over 7 bases. This CDR3 is 14 amino acids long. The V and J ends lost 5 bases and 3 bases, in that order; junction bases with no gene match: 7. CDR1 and CDR2 (germline): WSHSY, SAAADI. CDR3 sequence: CASSPAQGVYEQYF. DNA for the CDR3: TGCGCCAGCAGTCCAGCCCAGGGGGTCTACGAGCAGTACTTC.

This clonotype was counted ten times or more. The rearrangement links TRBV25-1 to TRBJ2-7; either TRBD1 or TRBD2 may fit D (5 bases each). Trimming cost V 9 bases and J 2 bases, with 11 bases left between them. Germline CDR1 MGHDK, CDR2 SYGVNS. There are 12 residues in the CDR3. This chain's CDR3 is CASGTRPYEQYF. In DNA form, the CDR3 reads TGTGCCAGTGGGACCCGACCCTACGAGCAGTACTTC.

Note on this clonotype: At one of its ends the junction is not consistent with the germline gene, which may arise from a read error. This chain links TRBV3-1 with TRBJ2-5; the D gene is possibly TRBD2 (6 bases). This CDR3 has 14 residues. Per germline, CDR1 LGHDT and CDR2 YNNKEL (reference sequence). CDR3 amino acids: CASGQDYRGGTQYF. CDR3 sequence (DNA): TGTGCCAGCGGCCAGGACTACCGGGGCGGGACCCAGTACTTC.

The gene calls are TRBV5-6 and TRBJ2-1; the D gene is possibly TRBD2 (6 bases). V lost 4 bases, J lost 5 bases, and 16 bases lay in between. Germline loops: CDR1 SGHDT, CDR2 YYEEEE. CDR3 length: 15 amino acids. CDR3 sequence reads: CASSIRGGGNNEQFF. The CDR3 DNA reads TGTGCCAGCAGCATTAGGGGAGGAGGGAACAATGAGCAGTTCTTC.

This clonotype has just a few counts. CDR3 residues: CASSLGRTLTEAFF. The CDR3 nucleotides are TGTGCCAGCAGCTTGGGTCGGACTCTCACTGAAGCTTTCTTT. V is TRBV5-6 and J is TRBJ1-1, with unresolved D. The germline V and J ends were trimmed by 0 bases and 4 bases, with 10 bases remaining between them. Germline V lookup: CDR1 SGHDT, CDR2 YYEEEE. The CDR3 sequence is 14 residues long.

The chain carries TRBV20-1 and TRBJ2-7; no reliable D call. The ends were cut back, 4 bases at V and 7 bases at J, with 23 bases in the middle. Germline lookup yields CDR1 DFQATT and CDR2 SNEGSKA (reference sequence). This CDR3 region has 15 residues. CDR3 protein: CSAIIGADAYNEQYF. The CDR3 DNA reads TGCAGTGCTATTATTGGAGCAGACGCCTACAATGAGCAGTACTTC.

Regarding this clonotype: This sequence may be a read error, since a much larger clone differs from it by one base. The chain combines TRBV3-1 with TRBJ1-2; D is undetermined. The length of the CDR3 is 13 residues. Germline V gives CDR1 LGHDT, CDR2 YNNKEL (reference sequence). V lost 0 bases and J lost 4, with 6 bases in between. DNA of the CDR3: TGTGCCAGCAGCCAAGACAGCAGCTATGGCTACACCTTC. It encodes CASSQDSSYGYTF.

The chain recombines TRBV20-1 with TRBJ1-2; D is ambiguous. The CDR3 has 13 residues. Germline-derived CDR1 and CDR2 are DFQATT and SNEGSKA (reference sequence). V dropped 5 bases and J dropped 0 bases, with 10 bases sitting between them. CDR3 nucleotide sequence: TGCAGTGCTCAAGGCAGAACTAACTATGGCTACACCTTC. The encoded protein is CSAQGRTNYGYTF.

With regard to this clonotype: A much more abundant neighbour one base away suggests this may be a read error. The V and J genes are TRBV7-9 and TRBJ2-4, with 10 bases aligning to TRBD2. This CDR3 comprises 13 residues. The V gene's germline CDR1 is SEHNR and CDR2 FQNEAQ (reference sequence). The ends lost 8 bases at V and 13 bases at J; junction bases unmatched: 11. The CDR3 coding sequence is TGTGCCAGCGGCCCTAGCGGGAGTGGAGAGCAGTACTTC. It encodes CASGPSGSGEQYF.

The rearrangement uses TRBV5-5 and TRBJ2-1; TRBD2 aligns across 14 bases. The V segment lost 4 bases and the J segment 3 bases; nucleotides outside the gene matches: 6. Germline CDR1 reads SGHKS; CDR2 reads YYEKEE (reference sequence). The CDR3 is 17 amino acids. This chain's CDR3 is CASSLGTSGGVYNEQFF. CDR3 nucleotide sequence: TGTGCCAGCAGCCTTGGGACTAGCGGGGGTGTCTACAATGAGCAGTTCTTC.

The rearrangement joins TRBV12-3 or TRBV12-4 to TRBJ2-1; the D is unclear. Trimming cost V 8 bases and J 2 bases, with 22 bases left between them. The CDR3 loop spans 17 amino acids. The CDR3 region has the DNA TGTGCCAGCGGCCCTACCGACTCCTCAGGCCCCTACAATGAGCAGTTCTTC. This encodes CASGPTDSSGPYNEQFF.

The rearrangement uses TRBV6-2 or TRBV6-3 and TRBJ2-1; 10 bases fit TRBD1. In germline, CDR1 is MNHEY, CDR2 SVGEGT. This CDR3 contains 16 residues. V shed 5 bases, J shed 7 bases, and the junction held 11 bases outside the gene matches. CDR3 DNA: TGTGCCAGCAGTACAACCGACAGGGGGCGAAGGAATGAGCAGTTCTTC. Protein product: CASSTTDRGRRNEQFF.

This clonotype came up a few times. The chain couples TRBV20-1 to TRBJ1-1; tentative D call: TRBD1 (6 bases). The CDR3 totals 14 residues. The V and J ends lost 3 bases and 3 bases respectively, with 14 bases between them. Germline CDR1 DFQATT, CDR2 SNEGSKA (reference sequence). This CDR3 reads CSASPAGAHTEAFF. The CDR3 DNA reads TGCAGTGCTAGCCCCGCAGGGGCCCACACTGAAGCTTTCTTT.

The chain couples TRBV27 to TRBJ1-1; a possible D gene is TRBD1 (6 bases). The CDR3 runs to 13 residues. In germline, CDR1 is MNHEY, CDR2 SMNVEV (reference sequence). Deletions cut 5 bases from V and 6 bases from J, with 13 bases between. The CDR3 DNA reads as TGTGCCAGCAGTCTGAACAGGGCGGCTGAAGCTTTCTTT. Its protein is CASSLNRAAEAFF.

V is TRBV10-1 and J is TRBJ1-1, with D perhaps matching TRBD1 (5 bases). Germline V gene lookup returns CDR1 WNHNN and CDR2 SYGVQD (reference sequence). CDR3 length: 16 amino acids. Trimming pared 0 bases from V and 5 bases from J, leaving 16 bases between. The CDR3: CASSESKGRGGTEAFF. CDR3 bases: TGCGCCAGCAGTGAGTCGAAGGGCCGGGGGGGAACTGAAGCTTTCTTT.

This clonotype occurred a few times. The gene calls are TRBV2 and TRBJ1-4; D remains ambiguous. V was clipped by 2 bases and J by 8 bases, with 6 bases between them. Germline values: CDR1 SNHLY, CDR2 FYNNEI. This CDR3 region has 12 residues. This CDR3 is CASSERMEKLFF. The CDR3 region has the DNA TGTGCCAGCAGTGAACGAATGGAAAAACTGTTTTTT.

The genes are TRBV5-4 and TRBJ2-1; 10 bases align to TRBD2. Germline trimming cut 1 base from V and 5 bases from J; bases unmatched to any gene: 3. This CDR3 contains 15 residues. Germline CDR1 SGHNT, CDR2 YYREEE (reference sequence). CDR3 sequence reads: CASSLISGGDNEQFF. As DNA, the CDR3 is TGTGCCAGCAGCTTGATAAGCGGGGGGGACAATGAGCAGTTCTTC.

Details on this clonotype: Just one base apart from a much larger clone, this may be a read error. This chain joins TRBV7-2 and TRBJ2-1; 7 bases agree with TRBD2. CDR1 and CDR2 (germline): SGHTA, FQGNSA. CDR3 length equals 14 residues. The CDR3 region has the DNA TGTGCCAGCAGCTTACGGCGGGAGAACAATGAGCGGTTCTTC. Translating it yields CASSLRRENNERFF. Full variable domain (rest looked up from reference TRBV7-2 and TRBJ2-1): GAGVSQSPSNKVTEKGKDVELRCDPISGHTALYWYRQSLGQGLEFLIYFQGNSAPDKSGLPSDRFSAERTGGSVSTLTIQRTQQEDSAVYLCASSLRRENNERFFGPGTRLTVL.

This clonotype was seen more than once but under ten times. This chain connects TRBV25-1 to TRBJ1-4, with D possibly being TRBD1 (6 bases). The V gene lost 4 bases and the J gene lost 8 bases, with 17 bases spanning the gap. The CDR3 covers 15 residues. CDR1 and CDR2 (germline): MGHDK, SYGVNS. DNA of the CDR3: TGTGCCAGCAGTGCCCCAACAGGGATGGTCGAAAAACTGTTTTTT. Translation: CASSAPTGMVEKLFF.

The chain links TRBV2 to TRBJ2-7; D unclear. Germline V gives CDR1 SNHLY, CDR2 FYNNEI. V shed 5 bases and J shed 7 bases, with 24 bases lying between them. The CDR3 is made up of 16 amino acids. CDR3 nucleotide sequence: TGTGCCAGCAGTCTACTACGACCGACTGGTTCTGGGGAGCAGTACTTC. Its protein is CASSLLRPTGSGEQYF. The whole variable domain, remainder taken from reference TRBV2 and TRBJ2-7, is EPEVTQTPSHQVTQMGQEVILRCVPISNHLYFYWYRQILGQKVEFLVSFYNNEISEKSEIFDDQFSVERPDGSNFTLKIRSTKLEDSAMYFCASSLLRPTGSGEQYFGPGTRLTVT.

V and J are TRBV4-3 and TRBJ2-2; no clear D. The CDR3 covers 15 residues. V lost 0 bases, J lost 6 bases, and 11 bases lay in between. CDR1 is LGHNA and CDR2 is YSLEER in the germline V gene. Here the CDR3 reads CASSQEASWAGELFF. CDR3 in DNA: TGCGCCAGCAGCCAAGAGGCGAGTTGGGCCGGGGAGCTGTTTTTT.

The sample holds a few counts of this clonotype. The V gene is TRBV7-9, the J gene TRBJ2-5; D is ambiguous. The J call may be mistaken, given a closer DNA end match to TRBJ2-7. The CDR3 length is 13 residues. CDR1 and CDR2 from the germline V gene are SEHNR and FQNEAQ (reference sequence). The CDR3 nucleotides read TGTGCCAGCAGCTTAGCGCTAGATAGCGAGCAGTACTTC. It translates to CASSLALDSEQYF.